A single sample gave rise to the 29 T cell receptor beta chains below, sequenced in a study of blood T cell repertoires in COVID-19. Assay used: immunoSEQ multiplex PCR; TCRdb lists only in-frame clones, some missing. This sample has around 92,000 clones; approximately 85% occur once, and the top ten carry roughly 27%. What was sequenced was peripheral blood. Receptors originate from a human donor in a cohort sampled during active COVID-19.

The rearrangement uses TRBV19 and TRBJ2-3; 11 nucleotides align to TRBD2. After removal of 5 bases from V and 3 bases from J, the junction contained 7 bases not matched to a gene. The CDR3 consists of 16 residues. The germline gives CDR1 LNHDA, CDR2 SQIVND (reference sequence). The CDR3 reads CASSPLLAGVTDTQYF. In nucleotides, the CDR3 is TGTGCCAGTAGTCCCCTACTAGCGGGAGTGACAGATACGCAGTATTTT.

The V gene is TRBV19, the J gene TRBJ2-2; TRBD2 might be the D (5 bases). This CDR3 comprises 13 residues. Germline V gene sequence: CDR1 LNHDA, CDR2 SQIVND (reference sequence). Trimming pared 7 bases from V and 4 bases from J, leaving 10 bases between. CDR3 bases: TGTGCCAGTATCACTAGTTTCACCGGGGAGCTGTTTTTT. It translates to CASITSFTGELFF.

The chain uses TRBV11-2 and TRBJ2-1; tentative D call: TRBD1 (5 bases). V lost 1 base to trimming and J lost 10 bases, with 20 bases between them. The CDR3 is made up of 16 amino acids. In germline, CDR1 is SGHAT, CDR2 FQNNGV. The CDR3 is CASSLARAATAGEQFF. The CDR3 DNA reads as TGTGCCAGCAGCTTAGCTCGGGCTGCAACAGCAGGGGAGCAGTTCTTC.

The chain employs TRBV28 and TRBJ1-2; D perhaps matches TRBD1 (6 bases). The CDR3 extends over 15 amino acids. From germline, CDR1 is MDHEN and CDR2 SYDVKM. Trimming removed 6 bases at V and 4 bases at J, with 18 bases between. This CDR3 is CASSQQGRRSYGYTF. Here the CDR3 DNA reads TGTGCCAGCAGCCAGCAGGGGCGCCGCTCCTATGGCTACACCTTC.

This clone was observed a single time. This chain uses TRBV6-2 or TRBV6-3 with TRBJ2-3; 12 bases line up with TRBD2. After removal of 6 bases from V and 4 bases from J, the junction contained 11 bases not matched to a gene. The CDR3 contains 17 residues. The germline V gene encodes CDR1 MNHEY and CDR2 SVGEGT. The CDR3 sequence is CASSQGLAGLVSDTQYF. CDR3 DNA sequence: TGTGCCAGCAGCCAAGGACTAGCGGGGCTTGTTTCAGATACGCAGTATTTT.

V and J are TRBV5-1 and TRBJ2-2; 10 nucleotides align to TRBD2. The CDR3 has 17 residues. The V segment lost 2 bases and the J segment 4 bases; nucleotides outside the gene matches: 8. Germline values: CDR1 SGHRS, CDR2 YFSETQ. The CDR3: CASSLAGTSEGTGELFF. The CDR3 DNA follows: TGCGCCAGCAGCTTAGCCGGGACTAGCGAGGGCACCGGGGAGCTGTTTTTT. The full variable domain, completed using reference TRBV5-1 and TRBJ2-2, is KAGVTQTPRYLIKTRGQQVTLSCSPISGHRSVSWYQQTPGQGLQFLFEYFSETQRNKGNFPGRFSGRQFSNSRSEMNVSTLELGDSALYLCASSLAGTSEGTGELFFGEGSRLTVL.

CDR3 coding DNA: TGTGCCTCGGGTCCCGGGACATTTAAAAACAATCAGCCCCAGCATTTT. It translates to CASGPGTFKNNQPQHF. The chain combines TRBV15 with TRBJ1-5, with D perhaps matching TRBD1 (6 bases). Germline values: CDR1 LNHNV, CDR2 YYDKDF (reference sequence). V gave up 11 bases and J gave up 3 bases, with 23 bases separating them. The CDR3 contains 16 residues.

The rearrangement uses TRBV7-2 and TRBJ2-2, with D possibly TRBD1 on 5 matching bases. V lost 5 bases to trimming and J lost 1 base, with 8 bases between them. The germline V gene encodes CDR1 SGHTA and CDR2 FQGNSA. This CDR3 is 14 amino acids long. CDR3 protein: CASSTTGNTGELFF. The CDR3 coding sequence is TGTGCCAGCAGCACCACAGGGAACACCGGGGAGCTGTTTTTT. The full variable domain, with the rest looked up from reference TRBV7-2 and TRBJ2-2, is GAGVSQSPSNKVTEKGKDVELRCDPISGHTALYWYRQSLGQGLEFLIYFQGNSAPDKSGLPSDRFSAERTGGSVSTLTIQRTQQEDSAVYLCASSTTGNTGELFFGEGSRLTVL.

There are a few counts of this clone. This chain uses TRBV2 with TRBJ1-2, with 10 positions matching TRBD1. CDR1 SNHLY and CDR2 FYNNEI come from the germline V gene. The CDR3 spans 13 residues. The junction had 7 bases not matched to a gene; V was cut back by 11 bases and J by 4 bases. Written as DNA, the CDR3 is TGTGCCCGGTCCGGGACAGGGGTCTATGGCTACACCTTC. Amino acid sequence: CARSGTGVYGYTF.

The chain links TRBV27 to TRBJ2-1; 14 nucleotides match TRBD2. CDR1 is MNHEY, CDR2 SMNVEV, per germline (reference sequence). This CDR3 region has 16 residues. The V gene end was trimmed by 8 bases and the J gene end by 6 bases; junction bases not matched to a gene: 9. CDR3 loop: CASGSIGTSGGNEQFF. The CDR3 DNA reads TGTGCCAGCGGGAGCATCGGGACTAGCGGGGGCAATGAGCAGTTCTTC.

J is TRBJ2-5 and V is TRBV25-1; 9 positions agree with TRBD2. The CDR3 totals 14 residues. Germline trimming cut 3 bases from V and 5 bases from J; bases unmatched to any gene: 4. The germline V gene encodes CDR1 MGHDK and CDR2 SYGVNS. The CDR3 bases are TGTGCCAGCAGTGATCCTGCGGGGGGGGAGACCCAGTACTTC. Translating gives CASSDPAGGETQYF.

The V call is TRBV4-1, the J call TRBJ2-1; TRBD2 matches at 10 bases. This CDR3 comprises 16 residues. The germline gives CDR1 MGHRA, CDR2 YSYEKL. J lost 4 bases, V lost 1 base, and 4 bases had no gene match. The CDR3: CASSQGAGGPYNEQFF. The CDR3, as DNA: TGCGCCAGCAGCCAAGGAGCGGGAGGGCCATACAATGAGCAGTTCTTC.

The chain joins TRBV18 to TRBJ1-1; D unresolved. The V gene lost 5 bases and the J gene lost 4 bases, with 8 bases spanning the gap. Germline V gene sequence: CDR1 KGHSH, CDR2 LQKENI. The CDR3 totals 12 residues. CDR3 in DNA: TGTGCCAGCTCATCCAGGTCCACTGAAGCTTTCTTT. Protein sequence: CASSSRSTEAFF.

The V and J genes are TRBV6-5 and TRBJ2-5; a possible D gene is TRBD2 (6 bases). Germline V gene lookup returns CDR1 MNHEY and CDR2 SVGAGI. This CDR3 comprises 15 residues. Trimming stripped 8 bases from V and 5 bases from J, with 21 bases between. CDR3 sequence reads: CASSEGLGLRETQYF. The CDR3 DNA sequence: TGTGCCAGCTCGGAGGGTCTCGGATTGCGGGAGACCCAGTACTTC.

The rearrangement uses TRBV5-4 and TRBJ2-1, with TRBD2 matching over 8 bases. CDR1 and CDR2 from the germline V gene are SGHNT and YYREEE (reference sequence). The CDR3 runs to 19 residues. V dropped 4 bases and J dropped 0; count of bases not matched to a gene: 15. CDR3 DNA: TGTGCCAGCAGCGGAGAACTAGGCGGGGGGCTTAGCTCCTACAATGAGCAGTTCTTC. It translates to CASSGELGGGLSSYNEQFF.

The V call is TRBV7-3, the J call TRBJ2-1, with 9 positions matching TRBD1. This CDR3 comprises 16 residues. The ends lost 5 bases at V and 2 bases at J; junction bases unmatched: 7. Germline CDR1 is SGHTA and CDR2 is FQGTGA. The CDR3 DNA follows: TGTGCCAGCAGCCAACAGGGACAGGGAGCCTACAATGAGCAGTTCTTC. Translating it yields CASSQQGQGAYNEQFF.

The CDR3 region has the DNA TGCGCCAGCAGCCGGGACAACTCCTACGAGCAGTACTTC. Its protein product is CASSRDNSYEQYF. The chain is built from TRBV4-3 and TRBJ2-7; D might be TRBD1 (6 bases). The CDR3 has 13 residues. From germline, CDR1 is LGHNA and CDR2 YSLEER. Trimming removed 4 bases from V and 0 bases from J, with 7 bases in between.

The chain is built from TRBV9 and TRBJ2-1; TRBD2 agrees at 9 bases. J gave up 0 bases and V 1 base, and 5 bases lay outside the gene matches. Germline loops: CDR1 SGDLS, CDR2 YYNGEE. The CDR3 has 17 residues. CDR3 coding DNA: TGTGCCAGCAGCGTACTAGCGGGACTTGGCTCCTACAATGAGCAGTTCTTC. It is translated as CASSVLAGLGSYNEQFF.

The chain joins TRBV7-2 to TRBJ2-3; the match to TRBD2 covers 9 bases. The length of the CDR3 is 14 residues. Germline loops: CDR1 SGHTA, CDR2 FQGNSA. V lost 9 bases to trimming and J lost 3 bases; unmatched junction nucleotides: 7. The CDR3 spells CASSPGLATDTQYF. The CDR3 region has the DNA TGTGCCAGTTCCCCGGGACTAGCAACAGATACGCAGTATTTT.

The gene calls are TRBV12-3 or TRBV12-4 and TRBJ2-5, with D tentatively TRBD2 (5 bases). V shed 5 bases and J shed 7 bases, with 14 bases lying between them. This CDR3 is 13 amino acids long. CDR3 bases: TGTGCCAGCAGTCCCCTCTCCCTAGCGACCCAGTACTTC. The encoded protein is CASSPLSLATQYF.

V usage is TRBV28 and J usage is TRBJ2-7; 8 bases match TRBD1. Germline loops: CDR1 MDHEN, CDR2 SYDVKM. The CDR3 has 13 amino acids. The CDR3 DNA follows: TGTGTTTTCAGGGGGCATTTATCAGGCGAGCAGTACTTC. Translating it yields CVFRGHLSGEQYF.

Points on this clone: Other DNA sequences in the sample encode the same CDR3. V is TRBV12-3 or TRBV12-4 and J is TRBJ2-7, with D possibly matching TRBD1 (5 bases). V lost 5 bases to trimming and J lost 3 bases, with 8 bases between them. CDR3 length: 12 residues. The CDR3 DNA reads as TGTGCCAGCAGTACCCAGGGCTACGAGCAGTACTTC. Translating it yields CASSTQGYEQYF.

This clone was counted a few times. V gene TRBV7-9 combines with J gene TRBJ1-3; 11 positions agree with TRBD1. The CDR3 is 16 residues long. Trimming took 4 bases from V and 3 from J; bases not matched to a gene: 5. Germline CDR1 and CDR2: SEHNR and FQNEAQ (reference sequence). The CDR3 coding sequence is TGTGCCAGCAGCTCCTGGACAGGGGGCCTTGGAAACACCATATATTTT. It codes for CASSSWTGGLGNTIYF.

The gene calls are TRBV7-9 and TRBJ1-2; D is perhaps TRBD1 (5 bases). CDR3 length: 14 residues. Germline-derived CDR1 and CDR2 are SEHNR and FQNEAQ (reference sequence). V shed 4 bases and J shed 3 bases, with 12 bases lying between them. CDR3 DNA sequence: TGTGCCAGCAGCTCCCGGACACTTGACTATGGCTACACCTTC. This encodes CASSSRTLDYGYTF.

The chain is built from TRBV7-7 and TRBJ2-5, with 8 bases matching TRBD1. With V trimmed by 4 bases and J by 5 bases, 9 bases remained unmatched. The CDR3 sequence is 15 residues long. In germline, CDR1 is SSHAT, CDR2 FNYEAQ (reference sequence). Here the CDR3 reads CASSSGQGWAETQYF. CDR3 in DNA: TGTGCCAGCAGCTCAGGACAGGGTTGGGCGGAGACCCAGTACTTC.

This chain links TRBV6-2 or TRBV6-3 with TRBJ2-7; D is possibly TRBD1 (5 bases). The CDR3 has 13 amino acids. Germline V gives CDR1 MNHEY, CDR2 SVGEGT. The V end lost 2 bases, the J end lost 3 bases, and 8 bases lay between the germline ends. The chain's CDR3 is CASSYTGYYEQYF. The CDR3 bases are TGTGCCAGCAGTTACACAGGCTACTACGAGCAGTACTTC.

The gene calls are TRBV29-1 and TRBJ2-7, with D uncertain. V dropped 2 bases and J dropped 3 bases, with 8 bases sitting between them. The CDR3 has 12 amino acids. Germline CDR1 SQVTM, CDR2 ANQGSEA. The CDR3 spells CSVELDLYEQYF. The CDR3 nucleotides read TGCAGCGTTGAACTAGACCTCTACGAGCAGTACTTC.

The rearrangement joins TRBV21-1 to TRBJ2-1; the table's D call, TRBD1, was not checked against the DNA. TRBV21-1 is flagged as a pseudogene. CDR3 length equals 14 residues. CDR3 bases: TGTGCCAGCAGCAAAGGAGGGACAGGAGATGAGCAGTTCTTC. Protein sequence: CASSKGGTGDEQFF.

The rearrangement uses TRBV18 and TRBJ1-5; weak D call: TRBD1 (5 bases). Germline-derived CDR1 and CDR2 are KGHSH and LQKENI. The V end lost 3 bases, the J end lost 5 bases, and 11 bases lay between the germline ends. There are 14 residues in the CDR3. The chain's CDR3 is CASSPQGGDQPQHF. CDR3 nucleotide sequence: TGTGCCAGCTCACCCCAGGGTGGTGATCAGCCCCAGCATTTT.